Following are 25 T cell receptor beta chains from one sample sequenced in a study of cytomegalovirus exposure and HLA in healthy donors. PCR employed 60 Vbeta and 13 Jbeta primers. Assay used: immunoSEQ multiplex PCR; TCRdb lists only in-frame clones, some missing. This table holds just over 150,000 clones, around 76% found once. Material: PBMCs. The receptors derive from a female donor in good health and CMV-seronegative.

This clone was seen only a few times. The V and J genes are TRBV4-1 and TRBJ2-7; 8 bases align to TRBD1. Germline V lookup: CDR1 MGHRA, CDR2 YSYEKL. Trimming cost V 6 bases and J 9 bases; bases outside gene matches: 10. This CDR3 is 13 amino acids long. The CDR3 DNA sequence: TGCGCCAGCAGACCTGAGGCAGGGGGCCGGCAGTACTTC. Its protein product is CASRPEAGGRQYF.

The chain joins TRBV18 to TRBJ2-5; D is possibly TRBD1 (5 bases). The CDR3 length is 13 residues. CDR1 is KGHSH, CDR2 LQKENI, per germline. V lost 2 bases, J lost 5 bases, and 9 bases lay in between. CDR3: CASSPKGQETQYF. DNA for the CDR3: TGTGCCAGCTCACCAAAGGGGCAGGAGACCCAGTACTTC.

This clone occurred once. The rearrangement joins TRBV19 to TRBJ2-5, with D unresolved. The J call may not be correct, given that the DNA end is closer to TRBJ2-7. CDR3 size: 13 residues. Germline V gene data show CDR1 as LNHDA and CDR2 as SQIVND (reference sequence). CDR3 coding DNA: TGTGCCAGTAGTTCCCCGGGTTCCTACGAGCAGTACTTC. Its protein product is CASSSPGSYEQYF.

V is TRBV27 and J is TRBJ2-7; 8 bases map to TRBD1. The CDR3 covers 15 residues. Germline assignment: CDR1 MNHEY and CDR2 SMNVEV (reference sequence). The J segment lost 3 bases and the V segment lost 7 bases, leaving 11 bases of the junction unmatched. The CDR3 sequence is CASTPYGQGRYEQYF. The CDR3 DNA reads as TGTGCCAGCACTCCTTACGGACAGGGCCGCTACGAGCAGTACTTC.

V and J are TRBV19 and TRBJ1-1; TRBD1 matches 8 bases. The V gene end was trimmed by 8 bases and the J gene end by 3 bases; junction bases not matched to a gene: 5. The germline V gene has CDR1 LNHDA and CDR2 SQIVND (reference sequence). The CDR3 contains 13 residues. CDR3 DNA sequence: TGTGCCAGTGGGGACAGGCTAGACACTGAAGCTTTCTTT. The encoded protein is CASGDRLDTEAFF.

The genes are TRBV5-1 and TRBJ2-1; TRBD2 might be the D (6 bases). Trimming pared 4 bases from V and 0 bases from J, leaving 17 bases between. The CDR3 loop spans 17 amino acids. Germline CDR1 SGHRS, CDR2 YFSETQ. The CDR3 nucleotides are TGCGCCAGCAGCCGCCAGGGTAGCGGACGCTCCTACAATGAGCAGTTCTTC. Its translation is CASSRQGSGRSYNEQFF.

There are a few counts of this clone. This chain connects TRBV20-1 to TRBJ2-5; D not certain. Germline CDR1 is DFQATT and CDR2 is SNEGSKA (reference sequence). V lost 5 bases to trimming and J lost 5 bases, with 9 bases between them. CDR3 length: 11 amino acids. CDR3 residues: CSAPRWETQYF. Here the CDR3 DNA reads TGCAGTGCTCCTAGGTGGGAGACCCAGTACTTC.

This clone was recorded only once. V is TRBV9 and J is TRBJ2-1, with 8 nucleotides matching TRBD2. V gave up 4 bases and J gave up 7 bases; unmatched junction bases: 10. Per the germline V gene, CDR1 is SGDLS and CDR2 is YYNGEE. The CDR3 covers 15 residues. CDR3: CASSPLVGGGNEQFF. DNA of the CDR3: TGTGCCAGCAGCCCACTTGTCGGGGGGGGGAATGAGCAGTTCTTC.

V gene TRBV7-3 combines with J gene TRBJ2-3; 13 nucleotides line up with TRBD2. The germline V gene encodes CDR1 SGHTA and CDR2 FQGTGA. Trimming took 5 bases from V and 3 from J; bases not matched to a gene: 5. The CDR3 extends over 16 amino acids. CDR3: CASSQRTSGRTDTQYF. The CDR3 DNA is TGTGCCAGCAGCCAAAGGACTAGCGGGAGAACAGATACGCAGTATTTT.

CDR3: CASSSGHLKQETQYF. The CDR3 DNA is TGTGCCAGCAGTTCCGGACACCTCAAGCAAGAGACCCAGTACTTC. This chain joins TRBV28 and TRBJ2-5; D possibly corresponds to TRBD1 (5 bases). This CDR3 spans 15 amino acids. Germline V CDR1 and CDR2: MDHEN, SYDVKM. Trimming stripped 4 bases from V and 2 bases from J, with 14 bases between.

The chain links TRBV4-1 to TRBJ2-1; 9 bases are a match to TRBD1. The V and J ends lost 0 bases and 2 bases, in that order; junction bases with no gene match: 11. Per the germline V gene, CDR1 is MGHRA and CDR2 is YSYEKL. The CDR3 totals 19 residues. CDR3: CASSQDPPSGQGPYNEQFF. The CDR3 coding sequence is TGCGCCAGCAGCCAAGACCCACCCTCGGGACAGGGCCCCTACAATGAGCAGTTCTTC.

This clone was detected only a few times. CDR3: CASSLTRDVTGELFF. The CDR3 DNA follows: TGTGCCAGCAGCTTAACCAGGGATGTCACCGGGGAGCTGTTTTTT. The J gene is TRBJ2-2, the V gene TRBV7-3, with a weak D call TRBD1 (5 bases). V lost 0 bases and J lost 4, with 9 bases in between. The CDR3 runs to 15 residues. Germline CDR1 reads SGHTA; CDR2 reads FQGTGA. The full variable domain, rest sourced from reference TRBV7-3 and TRBJ2-2, is GAGVSQTPSNKVTEKGKYVELRCDPISGHTALYWYRQSLGQGPEFLIYFQGTGAADDSGLPNDRFFAVRPEGSVSTLKIQRTERGDSAVYLCASSLTRDVTGELFFGEGSRLTVL.

This clone was seen only once. The chain carries TRBV29-1 and TRBJ2-7; D may be TRBD1 (5 bases). The ends were cut back, 4 bases at V and 2 bases at J, with 9 bases in the middle. The CDR3 runs 12 residues. Germline V lookup: CDR1 SQVTM, CDR2 ANQGSEA. DNA for the CDR3: TGCAGCGTTGGACAGCCGCCCTACGAGCAGTACTTC. This codes for CSVGQPPYEQYF.

The chain has TRBV5-4 and TRBJ2-7; weak D call: TRBD1 (5 bases). The V gene lost 0 bases and the J gene lost 1 base, with 5 bases spanning the gap. There are 13 residues in the CDR3. Germline V gene data show CDR1 as SGHNT and CDR2 as YYREEE (reference sequence). CDR3 in DNA: TGTGCCAGCAGCTTGGCAGGGTCCTACGAGCAGTACTTC. It is translated as CASSLAGSYEQYF.

The V gene is TRBV6-1, the J gene TRBJ1-1, with TRBD1 identical over 7 bases. The junction had 9 bases not matched to a gene; V was cut back by 5 bases and J by 6 bases. This CDR3 spans 14 amino acids. Germline values: CDR1 MNHNS, CDR2 SASEGT. The CDR3 sequence is CASSRDSYLAEAFF. DNA of the CDR3: TGTGCCAGCAGTCGGGACAGCTACCTGGCTGAAGCTTTCTTT.

This clone was picked up a small number of times. The chain is built from TRBV27 and TRBJ2-7; unclear D gene. This CDR3 region has 12 residues. CDR1 and CDR2 from the germline V gene are MNHEY and SMNVEV (reference sequence). V lost 3 bases and J lost 4, with 7 bases in between. For the CDR3, the DNA is TGTGCCAGCAGTTTCCCCGGTTACGAGCAGTACTTC. It yields the protein CASSFPGYEQYF.

This chain links TRBV27 with TRBJ1-6, with 9 bases aligning to TRBD1. The CDR3 sequence is 16 residues long. The J segment lost 8 bases and the V segment lost 0 bases, leaving 5 bases of the junction unmatched. From germline, CDR1 is MNHEY and CDR2 SMNVEV (reference sequence). The CDR3 is CASSLSPGQGYSPLHF. The CDR3 coding sequence is TGTGCCAGCAGTTTATCTCCGGGACAGGGTTATTCACCCCTCCACTTT.

This clone was counted only a few times. This rearrangement joins TRBV14 to TRBJ2-7, with a tentative D call TRBD1 (6 bases). V was clipped by 3 bases and J by 6 bases, with 15 bases between them. The germline gives CDR1 SGHDN, CDR2 FVKESK. CDR3 length: 14 residues. The CDR3 bases are TGTGCCAGCAGCCACCTCAGGGGCAGGAGCGAGCAGTACTTC. This sequence encodes CASSHLRGRSEQYF.

CDR3 amino acids: CASSPREGSYQETQYF. CDR3 coding DNA: TGTGCCAGCAGCCCCAGGGAGGGATCGTACCAAGAGACCCAGTACTTC. The V call is TRBV13, the J call TRBJ2-5; 7 bases are a match to TRBD2. With V trimmed by 5 bases and J by 0 bases, 9 bases remained unmatched. Germline V lookup: CDR1 PRHDT, CDR2 FYEKMQ (reference sequence). The length of the CDR3 is 16 residues.

The chain employs TRBV5-4 and TRBJ2-3; D possibly corresponds to TRBD1 (5 bases). Trimming removed 4 bases at V and 0 bases at J, with 15 bases between. Germline V gene sequence: CDR1 SGHNT, CDR2 YYREEE (reference sequence). The CDR3 runs to 16 residues. The DNA of the CDR3 is TGTGCCAGCAGCCTGACGCCCAGGGCTAGCACAGATACGCAGTATTTT. Amino acids: CASSLTPRASTDTQYF.

V gene TRBV6-6 combines with J gene TRBJ1-5; tentatively, D is TRBD1 (5 bases). CDR3 length: 11 amino acids. Germline V lookup: CDR1 MNHNY, CDR2 SVGAGI (reference sequence). Trimming took off 2 bases at V and 11 bases at J, with 7 bases between the two ends. Here the CDR3 reads CASSYGGAQHF. Written as DNA, the CDR3 is TGTGCCAGCAGTTACGGGGGGGCCCAGCATTTT.

The chain employs TRBV7-6 and TRBJ1-1, with TRBD1 matching over 7 bases. The V gene end was trimmed by 4 bases and the J gene end by 4 bases; junction bases not matched to a gene: 3. Germline V gene sequence: CDR1 SGHVS, CDR2 FNYEAQ. The CDR3 length is 13 residues. The CDR3 sequence is CASSWGDSTEAFF. For the CDR3, the DNA is TGTGCCAGCAGCTGGGGGGACAGCACTGAAGCTTTCTTT.

The chain has TRBV6-5 and TRBJ1-1; 9 bases align to TRBD1. The germline CDR1 and CDR2 sequences are MNHEY and SVGAGI. This CDR3 region has 13 residues. The V and J ends lost 3 bases and 5 bases, in that order; junction bases with no gene match: 1. The CDR3 bases are TGTGCCAGCAGTTATGACAGGGGGACTGAAGCTTTCTTT. Translated: CASSYDRGTEAFF.

The table lists this clone with a few counts. The CDR3 protein is CASRATPGSYEQYF. CDR3 bases: TGCGCCAGCAGGGCAACCCCGGGCTCCTACGAGCAGTACTTC. The chain is built from TRBV5-1 and TRBJ2-7; no definite D call. Trimming removed 5 bases from V and 0 bases from J, with 12 bases in between. The CDR3 consists of 14 residues. Germline V CDR1 and CDR2: SGHRS, YFSETQ. The entire variable domain, with the rest obtained from reference TRBV5-1 and TRBJ2-7, is as follows: KAGVTQTPRYLIKTRGQQVTLSCSPISGHRSVSWYQQTPGQGLQFLFEYFSETQRNKGNFPGRFSGRQFSNSRSEMNVSTLELGDSALYLCASRATPGSYEQYFGPGTRLTVT.

The chain employs TRBV5-4 and TRBJ2-5, with 11 nucleotides matching TRBD1. With 4 bases clipped from V and 3 bases from J, the junction kept 5 bases outside the gene matches. CDR3 length: 15 residues. Germline assignment: CDR1 SGHNT and CDR2 YYREEE (reference sequence). CDR3 loop: CASSHPGQGEETQYF. In nucleotides, the CDR3 is TGTGCCAGCAGCCACCCGGGACAGGGGGAAGAGACCCAGTACTTC.